The rows below give T cell receptor beta chains drawn from one sample of a study of blood T cell repertoires in COVID-19. Measured with immunoSEQ multiplex PCR; TCRdb has only the in-frame clones, and not every one. The repertoire holds 150,000 to 200,000 clones, with almost 80% as singletons. Sequencing was performed on peripheral blood. The receptors stem from a man aged 55 to 69 with active or convalescent COVID-19. CDR3s include the opening cysteine and the closing phenylalanine or tryptophan. The order of the fields is J gene, V gene, D gene, clone size, CDR3 length, CDR3 protein, CDR3 DNA. D genes are given only for firm matches. Clone size is shown for a subset of rows, as once, few, many or a class of expanded clone.

J: TRBJ1-4
V: TRBV2
D: .
size: few
length: 13
CDR3: CASAAAGGEKLFF
DNA: TGTGCCAGCGCCGCAGCAGGAGGTGAAAAACTGTTTTTT

J: TRBJ2-7
V: TRBV29-1
D: .
size: .
length: 17
CDR3: CSVEARSTRWASYEQYF
DNA: TGCAGCGTTGAAGCCCGTTCTACCCGGTGGGCCTCCTACGAGCAGTACTTC

J: TRBJ1-1
V: TRBV7-8
D: TRBD1
size: once
length: 18
CDR3: CASSERGYRGPGVTEAFF
DNA: TGTGCCAGCAGCGAAAGGGGCTACAGGGGGCCGGGGGTCACTGAAGCTTTCTTT

J: TRBJ2-1
V: TRBV27
D: TRBD1
size: .
length: 16
CDR3: CASSLYGQVEENEQFF
DNA: TGTGCCAGCAGTTTATACGGACAGGTGGAGGAAAATGAGCAGTTCTTC

J: TRBJ1-1
V: TRBV27
D: .
size: .
length: 14
CDR3: CASSFLGGGTEAFF
DNA: TGTGCCAGCAGTTTCCTCGGCGGGGGTACTGAAGCTTTCTTT

J: TRBJ1-5
V: TRBV27
D: TRBD1
size: once
length: 15
CDR3: CASSLDRGSNQPQHF
DNA: TGTGCCAGCAGCCTCGACAGGGGTAGCAATCAGCCCCAGCATTTT

J: TRBJ1-2
V: TRBV6-5
D: .
size: .
length: 13
CDR3: CASGAGRFYGYTF
DNA: TGTGCCAGCGGGGCAGGGCGTTTCTATGGCTACACCTTC

J: TRBJ2-5
V: TRBV18
D: .
size: .
length: 15
CDR3: CASSPSGGNQETQYF
DNA: TGTGCCAGCTCACCGAGTGGAGGGAACCAAGAGACCCAGTACTTC

J: TRBJ2-1
V: TRBV10-3
D: TRBD2
size: few
length: 17
CDR3: CAISESTSGRGKDEQFF
DNA: TGTGCCATCAGTGAGTCGACTAGCGGGAGGGGAAAAGATGAGCAGTTCTTC

J: TRBJ2-3
V: TRBV2
D: .
size: .
length: 12
CDR3: CASSETGDTQYF
DNA: TGTGCCAGCAGTGAAACCGGAGATACGCAGTATTTT

J: TRBJ2-4
V: TRBV7-6
D: .
size: .
length: 18
CDR3: CASSLGPRGAWAKNIQYF
DNA: TGTGCCAGCAGCTTGGGACCCAGGGGTGCGTGGGCCAAAAACATTCAGTACTTC

J: TRBJ2-6
V: TRBV14
D: TRBD1
size: .
length: 18
CDR3: CASSPGTGRSSGANVLTF
DNA: TGTGCCAGCAGCCCTGGGACAGGGAGAAGCTCTGGGGCCAACGTCCTGACTTTC

J: TRBJ1-4
V: TRBV7-2
D: .
size: .
length: 15
CDR3: CASSLDGGPSEKLFF
DNA: TGTGCCAGCAGCTTAGACGGGGGGCCGAGTGAAAAACTGTTTTTT

J: TRBJ1-5
V: TRBV5-8
D: .
size: .
length: 13
CDR3: CASSRSRDQPQHF
DNA: TGTGCCAGCAGTCGGAGTAGAGATCAGCCCCAGCATTTT

J: TRBJ2-5
V: TRBV6-5
D: .
size: once
length: 15
CDR3: CATSPTAVPRGTQYF
DNA: TGTGCCACCTCGCCTACCGCCGTCCCCAGGGGGACCCAGTACTTC

J: TRBJ2-7
V: TRBV5-4
D: TRBD1
size: .
length: 13
CDR3: CASSQGQGREQYF
DNA: TGTGCCAGCAGCCAAGGACAGGGACGGGAGCAGTACTTC